The entry below gives a single TCR beta chain sequence along with its context. Its antigen is currently unknown. This record belongs to a study of cytotoxic CD8 clonotypes in ibrutinib-treated CLL. About the study: Results showed approximately 25 partial and 2 complete responses; following median approximately 73 months, around 15 remained remitted, approximately twelve advanced.

The study, taken as a whole, reports: Progressing patients had sampling times that differed from those of sustained-remission patients.

The germline CDR1 and CDR2 sequences are LGHNA and YSLEER. The CDR3 sequence is 14 residues long. V dropped 0 bases and J dropped 3 bases, with 6 bases sitting between them. Depth targeted 1 in 200,000 to 1 in 1 million T cells, averaging about 9.2x coverage per clonotype. The protocol was immunoSEQ multiplex PCR, while the TCRdb copy is restricted to in-frame clones and leaves out a portion. Among under 200,000 clones listed, 81% were seen once. The TCR comes from a human donor with chronic lymphocytic leukemia. The chain uses TRBV4-3 and TRBJ2-1; D call uncertain. The specimen was PBMCs, collected after 12 months of ibrutinib treatment. The CDR3 DNA reads as TGCGCCAGCAGCCAAGATTCGGACTACAATGAGCAGTTCTTC. Its protein product is CASSQDSDYNEQFF.